What follows are 17 T cell receptor beta chains derived from one specimen sequenced in a study of tumor-infiltrating lymphocytes in primary liver carcinoma. TCR beta cDNA was reverse-transcribed from about 0.45 ug of total RNA. The reaction used a constant-region primer and ProtoScript II reverse transcriptase. Slightly modified ARM-PCR, run as three nested multiplex PCR rounds, produced the TCR beta libraries. The opening two PCR rounds, about 11 cycles each, paired TRBV1-TRBV30 forward primers with a C-beta reverse primer. In TCRdb, the multiplex PCR reads were re-called with MiXCR into one record per CDR3 protein. The sample shows about 310,000 distinct CDR3 sequences, 50% to 60% of them seen only once. Germline DNA was also extracted, and blood RNA derived from unsorted whole blood. Sequencing was performed on peripheral blood. The origin of the receptors is a woman in her 30s with primary liver carcinoma and hepatitis B virus infection.

The chain carries TRBV11-3 and TRBJ2-1; 10 bases are shared with TRBD2. CDR1 is SGHNT and CDR2 is YENEEA in the germline V gene. J lost 5 bases, V lost 7 bases, and 14 bases had no gene match. The CDR3 covers 17 residues. The CDR3 bases are TGTGCCAGCACAACCTCTAGCGGGAGAAAATCACACAATGAGCAGTTCTTC. This encodes CASTTSSGRKSHNEQFF.

This chain uses TRBV24-1 with TRBJ2-7; D is unclear. Germline V CDR1 and CDR2: KGHDR, SFDVKD. There are 11 residues in the CDR3. V lost 3 bases and J 3 bases, leaving 2 bases between the germline ends. The CDR3 nucleotides read TGTGCCACCAGTGATAGCTACGAGCAGTACTTC. Amino acid sequence: CATSDSYEQYF.

This clonotype was detected many times. The J gene is TRBJ1-1, the V gene TRBV29-1; the D is unclear. V gave up 8 bases and J gave up 7 bases, with 20 bases separating them. The CDR3 is made up of 13 amino acids. Germline loops: CDR1 SQVTM, CDR2 ANQGSEA. This CDR3 is CSSCETAVCEAFF. The CDR3 coding sequence is TGCAGCTCTTGTGAAACCGCGGTTTGTGAAGCTTTCTTT.

In its sample, this clonotype was seen many times. The chain combines TRBV29-1 with TRBJ1-4; a weak D match, TRBD1 (6 bases). This CDR3 has 12 amino acids. CDR1 and CDR2 (germline): SQVTM, ANQGSEA. Deletions cut 7 bases from V and 5 bases from J, with 11 bases between. CDR3: CSAIQGNEKLFF. CDR3 sequence (DNA): TGCAGCGCAATACAGGGAAATGAAAAACTGTTTTTT.

Worth noting for this clonotype: An end of the junction does not agree with germline; a read error may underlie this. This chain's CDR3 is CAWSVLEPGGEQFF. The CDR3 nucleotides are TGTGCCTGGAGTGTACTGGAGCCTGGGGGTGAGCAGTTTTTC. The rearrangement links TRBV30 to TRBJ2-1; D assignment may be TRBD1 or TRBD2 (5 bases each). The CDR3 is 14 amino acids. The germline V gene encodes CDR1 GTSNPN and CDR2 SVGIG (reference sequence).

About this clonotype: A much larger clone is a single base away; this may be a read error. The V and J genes are TRBV12-3 or TRBV12-4 and TRBJ2-1; D is undetermined. The CDR3 is 15 amino acids. CDR3 nucleotide sequence: TGTGCCAGCAGTTTAGCGACGGGCCCCTACAGTGAGCAGTTCTTC. It is translated as CASSLATGPYSEQFF.

A word on this clonotype: The junction does not match germline at one end; this may be a read error. The chain recombines TRBV29-1 with TRBJ2-3; no firm D call. Germline CDR1 reads SQVTM; CDR2 reads ANQGSEA. The CDR3 extends over 12 amino acids. DNA of the CDR3: TGCAGTACATGTCGAATCACAGATGCGCAGTATTTT. As protein: CSTCRITDAQYF.

The sample holds many counts of this clonotype. This chain links TRBV29-1 with TRBJ2-7; 9 bases fit TRBD2. V shed 1 base, J shed 5 bases, and the junction held 0 bases outside the gene matches. The CDR3 loop spans 12 amino acids. Germline V CDR1 and CDR2: SQVTM, ANQGSEA. The DNA of the CDR3 is TGCAGCGTTGAAGTAGCGGGAGACGAGCAGTACTTC. Translated, it gives CSVEVAGDEQYF.

This clonotype was seen only once. A much larger clone sits a single nucleotide away, making a read error possible. The CDR3 bases are TGTGCCAACAGTGAAGTTCCGGGACAGGGCACAGATACGCAGTATTTT. Protein: CANSEVPGQGTDTQYF. V and J are TRBV6-1 and TRBJ2-3; 8 positions match TRBD1. There are 16 residues in the CDR3. The germline CDR1 and CDR2 sequences are MNHNS and SASEGT.

This clonotype was counted many times. The chain recombines TRBV29-1 with TRBJ2-7; 7 bases match TRBD1. Trimming took 7 bases from V and 1 from J; bases not matched to a gene: 4. The CDR3 spans 12 residues. CDR1 and CDR2 from the germline V gene are SQVTM and ANQGSEA. CDR3 region: CSAGQISYEQYF. The CDR3 DNA reads TGCAGCGCGGGACAGATTTCCTACGAGCAGTACTTC.

In the case of this clonotype: This may be a read error: a much more frequent sequence differs by one nucleotide. The CDR3 does not close with the conserved phenylalanine or tryptophan, likely indicating a read error. The rearrangement links TRBV6-2 or TRBV6-3 to TRBJ2-7; D ambiguous. Trimming took 10 bases from V and 1 from J, leaving 8 bases between them. CDR3 length equals 11 residues. From germline, CDR1 is MNHEY and CDR2 SVGEGT. CDR3 sequence: CATAGSYEQYY. DNA for the CDR3: TGTGCCACCGCCGGATCCTACGAGCAGTACTAC.

The chain is built from TRBV2 and TRBJ1-5; no reliable D call. Trimming took off 6 bases at V and 6 bases at J, with 12 bases between the two ends. From germline, CDR1 is SNHLY and CDR2 FYNNEI. The CDR3 length is 13 residues. The CDR3 nucleotides are TGTGCCAGCAGCTGGACCACCCCTCAGCCCCAGCATTTT. This translates into CASSWTTPQPQHF.

This clonotype turned up a few times. The V and J genes are TRBV14 and TRBJ1-2; D is ambiguous. The V and J ends lost 0 bases and 0 bases respectively, with 11 bases between them. Germline loops: CDR1 SGHDN, CDR2 FVKESK. CDR3 length: 16 residues. CDR3 in amino acids: CASSQESGTSNYGYTF. Written as DNA, the CDR3 is TGTGCCAGCAGCCAAGAATCCGGAACCTCTAACTATGGCTACACCTTC.

This clonotype showed up just once. Given the absence of the conserved phenylalanine or tryptophan at the CDR3 end, a read error is likely. The chain has TRBV11-2 and TRBJ2-1, with D possibly TRBD2 on 7 matching bases. The length of the CDR3 is 15 residues. The ends were cut back, 5 bases at V and 5 bases at J, with 16 bases in the middle. Germline V gene data show CDR1 as SGHAT and CDR2 as FQNNGV. The DNA of the CDR3 is TGTGCCAGCAGCCCGAACAAGGGGGGGCACAATGAGCAGTTCCTC. Protein sequence: CASSPNKGGHNEQFL.

The table lists this clonotype with many counts. The CDR3 spells CASSFRDRGAYEQYF. CDR3 DNA sequence: TGTGCCAGCAGCTTCCGGGACAGGGGGGCCTACGAGCAGTACTTC. The J gene is TRBJ2-7, the V gene TRBV11-1; 11 nucleotides agree with TRBD1. The CDR3 runs 15 residues. Germline V CDR1 and CDR2: SGHAT, FQDESV (reference sequence). V shed 3 bases and J 2 bases; nucleotides not matched to a gene: 3.

Details on this clonotype: One junction end does not reproduce the germline sequence, and a read error may be involved. The chain has TRBV7-9 and TRBJ2-3; perhaps D is TRBD1 or TRBD2 (6 bases each). In germline, CDR1 is SEHNR, CDR2 FQNEAQ (reference sequence). This CDR3 is built from 15 residues. The CDR3 DNA is TGTGCTAGCAGCTATGGAGGGGGACTCACTGATACGCAGTATTTT. This sequence encodes CASSYGGGLTDTQYF.

The chain combines TRBV13 with TRBJ1-5; TRBD1 matches at 11 bases. CDR3 length: 15 amino acids. CDR1 and CDR2 (germline): PRHDT, FYEKMQ (reference sequence). With V trimmed by 5 bases and J by 2 bases, 2 bases remained unmatched. Written as DNA, the CDR3 is TGTGCCAGCAGCCCGGGACAGGGGGGCAATCAGCCCCAGCATTTT. As protein: CASSPGQGGNQPQHF.